Listed below are T cell receptor beta chains from one sample, sequenced in a study of cytomegalovirus exposure and HLA in healthy donors. The repertoire was sequenced with immunoSEQ multiplex PCR; TCRdb's copy has only in-frame clones and lacks some. In total, the table holds 150,000 to 200,000 clones. The sample was PBMCs. The source of these receptors is a young man in good health and CMV-seronegative. Each CDR3 is given with its conserved first and last residue. The order of the fields is D gene, J gene, V gene, CDR3 protein, CDR3 DNA. D genes are given only for firm matches.

d_gene: TRBD2
j_gene: TRBJ2-5
v_gene: TRBV7-9
CDR3aa: CASSDGLAGGETQYF
CDR3nt: TGTGCCAGCAGCGACGGGCTAGCGGGAGGAGAGACCCAGTACTTC

d_gene: .
j_gene: TRBJ1-2
v_gene: TRBV9
CDR3aa: CASSVEQNYGYTF
CDR3nt: TGTGCCAGCAGCGTAGAACAGAACTATGGCTACACCTTC

d_gene: .
j_gene: TRBJ1-1
v_gene: TRBV7-9
CDR3aa: CASSPRNWEPSEAFF
CDR3nt: TGTGCCAGCAGCCCCCGGAATTGGGAGCCCTCAGAAGCTTTCTTT

d_gene: .
j_gene: TRBJ1-1
v_gene: TRBV9
CDR3aa: CASSAPGPRGFTEAFF
CDR3nt: TGTGCCAGCAGCGCCCCCGGGCCAAGGGGGTTCACTGAAGCTTTCTTT

d_gene: TRBD2
j_gene: TRBJ2-7
v_gene: TRBV5-6
CDR3aa: CASSLGPSGTEQYF
CDR3nt: TGTGCCAGCAGCTTAGGGCCTAGCGGGACCGAGCAGTACTTC

d_gene: .
j_gene: TRBJ1-5
v_gene: TRBV27
CDR3aa: CASSPRTVNSNQPQHF
CDR3nt: TGTGCCAGCAGTCCACGGACAGTTAATAGCAATCAGCCCCAGCATTTT

d_gene: .
j_gene: TRBJ1-3
v_gene: TRBV18
CDR3aa: CASSPLGQTSLGNTIYF
CDR3nt: TGTGCCAGCTCACCACTAGGACAGACGTCTCTGGGAAACACCATATATTTT

d_gene: .
j_gene: TRBJ2-7
v_gene: TRBV9
CDR3aa: CASSVTGISYEQYF
CDR3nt: TGTGCCAGCAGCGTAACAGGGATCTCCTACGAGCAGTACTTC

d_gene: TRBD2
j_gene: TRBJ2-7
v_gene: TRBV6-1
CDR3aa: CATGEGIYEQYF
CDR3nt: TGTGCCACCGGGGAGGGGATCTACGAGCAGTACTTC

d_gene: .
j_gene: TRBJ2-1
v_gene: TRBV6-4
CDR3aa: CASSAGTSTGEQFF
CDR3nt: TGTGCCAGCAGTGCCGGGACATCGACGGGTGAGCAGTTCTTC

d_gene: TRBD2
j_gene: TRBJ2-1
v_gene: TRBV6-5
CDR3aa: CASSYGLVNEQFF
CDR3nt: TGTGCCAGCAGTTACGGACTAGTCAATGAGCAGTTCTTC

d_gene: TRBD1
j_gene: TRBJ2-7
v_gene: TRBV5-1
CDR3aa: CASSFSGQDYEQYF
CDR3nt: TGCGCCAGCAGCTTTTCGGGACAGGACTACGAGCAGTACTTC

d_gene: .
j_gene: TRBJ1-4
v_gene: TRBV5-6
CDR3aa: CASSFGGGREKLFF
CDR3nt: TGTGCCAGCAGCTTTGGCGGAGGAAGGGAAAAACTGTTTTTT

d_gene: .
j_gene: TRBJ2-1
v_gene: TRBV6-6
CDR3aa: CASSYPDYSYNEQFF
CDR3nt: TGTGCCAGCAGTTACCCGGACTACTCCTACAATGAGCAGTTCTTC

d_gene: .
j_gene: TRBJ2-3
v_gene: TRBV29-1
CDR3aa: CSVDPHAGRTDTQYF
CDR3nt: TGCAGCGTTGACCCACACGCAGGCCGCACAGATACGCAGTATTTT

d_gene: .
j_gene: TRBJ1-5
v_gene: TRBV27
CDR3aa: CASRRGYSNQPQHF
CDR3nt: TGTGCCAGCCGTAGGGGTTATAGCAATCAGCCCCAGCATTTT

d_gene: TRBD2
j_gene: TRBJ2-7
v_gene: TRBV2
CDR3aa: CASSGMMGLAGGSSYEQYF
CDR3nt: TGTGCCAGCAGTGGAATGATGGGACTAGCGGGAGGCAGCTCCTACGAGCAGTACTTC